A single sample is the source of the 29 T cell receptor beta chains below, sequenced in a study of CD8 T cells in ankylosing spondylitis. TCRdb passed the 5' RACE reads through MiXCR, listing each CDR3 protein once. The data hold around 150,000 distinct CDR3 sequences, with 44% observed a single time. Sequencing used synovial fluid, either unsorted or a sorted T cell fraction (not recorded which). All receptors come from a male donor with ankylosing spondylitis.

The chain recombines TRBV10-3 with TRBJ2-7; D perhaps matches TRBD1 (7 bases). From germline, CDR1 is ENHRY and CDR2 SYGVKD. The CDR3 has 14 amino acids. V was cut by 7 bases and J by 2 bases, with 15 bases left in between. The CDR3 DNA sequence: TGTGCCATCATGGGGGGACAGATACCCTACGAGCAGTACTTC. Its translation is CAIMGGQIPYEQYF.

This clonotype was picked up a small number of times. The chain is built from TRBV4-1 and TRBJ2-4, with D tentatively TRBD1 or TRBD2 (5 bases each). The CDR3 has 16 residues. Germline CDR1 MGHRA, CDR2 YSYEKL. Trimming left V 0 bases short and J 4 bases short, with 13 bases between. This CDR3 is CASSQESGGGKNIQYF. The CDR3 nucleotides are TGCGCCAGCAGCCAAGAATCGGGTGGGGGTAAAAACATTCAGTACTTC.

This clonotype was seen ten or more times. The chain uses TRBV20-1 and TRBJ2-3; D unresolved. Looked up from germline, CDR1 is DFQATT and CDR2 is SNEGSKA (reference sequence). This CDR3 spans 13 amino acids. V was cut by 3 bases and J by 7 bases, with 14 bases left in between. Written as DNA, the CDR3 is TGCAGTGCTAGGCCCCGATATTACCATACGCAGTATTTT. Translating it yields CSARPRYYHTQYF.

In its sample, this clonotype was seen many times. This chain uses TRBV29-1 with TRBJ1-2; 8 nucleotides align to TRBD1. The CDR3 contains 14 residues. J was trimmed by 3 bases and V by 1 base; bases with no gene match: 4. Germline V gene data show CDR1 as SQVTM and CDR2 as ANQGSEA. CDR3 nucleotides: TGCAGCGTTGAAGGGACAGGGCCCGACTATGGCTACACCTTC. Amino acid sequence: CSVEGTGPDYGYTF. The whole variable domain, remainder taken from reference TRBV29-1 and TRBJ1-2, is SAVISQKPSRDICQRGTSLTIQCQVDSQVTMMFWYRQQPGQSLTLIATANQGSEATYESGFVIDKFPISRPNLTFSTLTVSNMSPEDSSIYLCSVEGTGPDYGYTFGSGTRLTVV.

The chain joins TRBV18 to TRBJ2-1; D not resolved. V dropped 5 bases and J dropped 0 bases, with 8 bases sitting between them. CDR3 length: 14 residues. The germline V gene has CDR1 KGHSH and CDR2 LQKENI. The CDR3: CASSFPSSYNEQFF. DNA for the CDR3: TGTGCCAGCTCATTCCCAAGCTCCTACAATGAGCAGTTCTTC.

The chain uses TRBV20-1 and TRBJ1-1; D not certain. This CDR3 has 14 residues. The germline V gene encodes CDR1 DFQATT and CDR2 SNEGSKA (reference sequence). Trimming took off 6 bases at V and 0 bases at J, with 14 bases between the two ends. The CDR3 DNA is TGCAGTGCCCTCATCAGACCGATGAACACTGAAGCTTTCTTT. Amino acid sequence: CSALIRPMNTEAFF.

There are many counts of this clonotype. The rearrangement links TRBV6-5 to TRBJ2-7; tentatively, D is TRBD1 or TRBD2 (5 bases each). The germline V gene encodes CDR1 MNHEY and CDR2 SVGAGI. This CDR3 comprises 15 residues. The V and J ends lost 0 bases and 2 bases respectively, with 11 bases between them. CDR3 in amino acids: CASSYSFGAAYEQYF. The CDR3 region has the DNA TGTGCCAGCAGTTACTCGTTCGGGGCCGCCTACGAGCAGTACTTC.

The sample holds a few counts of this clonotype. One end of the junction fails to match germline, which may point to a read error. The chain links TRBV7-9 to TRBJ1-1; D unclear. This CDR3 is 14 amino acids long. Germline CDR1 and CDR2: SEHNR and FQNEAQ (reference sequence). The CDR3 protein is CASSPLMENTEAFF. The CDR3 nucleotides read TGTGCCAGCAGCCCTCTCATGGAGAACACTGAGGCTTTCTTT.

This clonotype has a handful of counts. J is TRBJ1-4 and V is TRBV30, with D possibly TRBD1 on 6 matching bases. The germline V gene has CDR1 GTSNPN and CDR2 SVGIG (reference sequence). This CDR3 has 14 residues. V gave up 2 bases and J gave up 7 bases, with 14 bases separating them. The DNA of the CDR3 is TGTGCCTGGAGTAGGGGGATAGAGTCTGAAAAACTGTTTTTT. Translation gives CAWSRGIESEKLFF.

The chain uses TRBV11-1 and TRBJ2-1; TRBD2 agrees at 13 bases. The germline CDR1 and CDR2 sequences are SGHAT and FQDESV (reference sequence). The trim removed 2 bases at V and 6 bases at J, leaving 4 bases unmatched. The CDR3 spans 16 residues. The CDR3 is CASSLLGLAGVNEQFF. Here the CDR3 DNA reads TGTGCCAGCAGCTTATTAGGACTAGCGGGAGTCAATGAGCAGTTCTTC.

V is TRBV29-1 and J is TRBJ2-7; a possible D gene is TRBD2 (6 bases). CDR3 length equals 13 residues. CDR1 is SQVTM, CDR2 ANQGSEA, per germline. V was trimmed by 7 bases and J by 2 bases, leaving 15 bases between them. CDR3 coding DNA: TGCAGCGCCAGAGCGGGTATCCCCTACGAGCAGTACTTC. Translation: CSARAGIPYEQYF.

This clonotype was seen more than once but under ten times. The rearrangement joins TRBV5-6 to TRBJ1-1; TRBD1 is a possible D gene (6 bases). The CDR3 length is 15 residues. CDR1 and CDR2 (germline): SGHDT, YYEEEE. Deletions cut 2 bases from V and 0 bases from J, with 11 bases between. CDR3: CASSLLTGMNTEAFF. In nucleotides, the CDR3 is TGTGCCAGCAGCTTATTGACAGGCATGAACACTGAAGCTTTCTTT.

In this sample, this clonotype turned up a few times. The V call is TRBV10-3, the J call TRBJ2-7; TRBD1 might be the D (6 bases). V was cut by 0 bases and J by 0 bases, with 12 bases left in between. Germline V gene lookup returns CDR1 ENHRY and CDR2 SYGVKD. CDR3 length equals 16 residues. CDR3 sequence: CAISESGTRSSYEQYF. CDR3 in DNA: TGTGCCATCAGTGAGTCCGGGACAAGGAGCTCCTACGAGCAGTACTTC.

The V call is TRBV6-5, the J call TRBJ2-7; TRBD1 aligns across 8 bases. The CDR3 extends over 14 amino acids. Germline V CDR1 and CDR2: MNHEY, SVGAGI. Trimming removed 4 bases from V and 4 bases from J; junction bases left unmatched: 6. This CDR3 reads CASSLDREIYEQYF. The CDR3 DNA sequence: TGTGCCAGCAGTTTGGACAGGGAAATTTACGAGCAGTACTTC.

The sample holds a few counts of this clonotype. The chain recombines TRBV7-9 with TRBJ2-1; TRBD1 aligns across 7 bases. In germline, CDR1 is SEHNR, CDR2 FQNEAQ (reference sequence). The CDR3 totals 15 residues. V trimming: 2 bases; J trimming: 5 bases; junction bases outside the gene matches: 6. The CDR3 loop reads CASSLFTGDDNEQFF. The CDR3 nucleotides read TGTGCCAGCAGCTTATTTACAGGGGATGACAATGAGCAGTTCTTC.

Only one count was recorded for this clonotype. The chain recombines TRBV12-3 or TRBV12-4 with TRBJ2-7; TRBD2 matches at 7 bases. The CDR3 length is 12 residues. V was pared by 4 bases and J by 5 bases, with 2 bases of the junction left unmatched. CDR3 residues: CASSSGGDEQYF. CDR3 nucleotide sequence: TGTGCCAGCAGTTCTGGGGGGGACGAGCAGTACTTC.

The chain links TRBV28 to TRBJ1-1, with D possibly being TRBD1 (6 bases). CDR1 and CDR2 (germline): MDHEN, SYDVKM. CDR3 length equals 18 residues. Trimming stripped 6 bases from V and 4 bases from J, with 27 bases between. The CDR3 nucleotides are TGTGCCAGCAGACCCTCCCTAGGACAGCCCGAGGTGCCCACTGAAGCTTTCTTT. This encodes CASRPSLGQPEVPTEAFF.

The chain combines TRBV7-2 with TRBJ1-2, with unresolved D. V was trimmed by 6 bases and J by 6 bases, leaving 26 bases between them. This CDR3 is 17 amino acids long. CDR1 is SGHTA, CDR2 FQGNSA, per germline. CDR3 in amino acids: CASSTFIIPFYSDGYTF. The CDR3 DNA reads as TGTGCCAGCAGTACCTTTATAATTCCCTTCTATAGCGATGGCTACACCTTC.

This clonotype has a handful of counts. CDR3 nucleotide sequence: TGTGCCAGCAGTCCCCGAGTCTCAGGGGTAGATACGCAGTATTTT. Protein sequence: CASSPRVSGVDTQYF. This chain uses TRBV12-3 or TRBV12-4 with TRBJ2-3, with D maybe TRBD1 (6 bases). V was cut by 5 bases and J by 5 bases, with 17 bases left in between. This CDR3 region has 15 residues.

The chain couples TRBV7-9 to TRBJ1-4; tentatively, D is TRBD1 (6 bases). The CDR3 totals 15 residues. Germline CDR1 is SEHNR and CDR2 is FQNEAQ (reference sequence). With 6 bases removed from V and 10 bases from J, the gap between germline ends came to 21 bases. The CDR3 coding sequence is TGTGCCAGCAGACACAACCACAGGGAAGTTGGAAAACTGTTTTTT. Its protein product is CASRHNHREVGKLFF.

In its sample, this clonotype was seen a few times. This rearrangement joins TRBV4-1 to TRBJ1-2; TRBD1 might be the D (5 bases). The germline V gene encodes CDR1 MGHRA and CDR2 YSYEKL. This CDR3 region has 15 residues. The V and J ends lost 0 bases and 8 bases respectively, with 16 bases between them. CDR3 bases: TGCGCCAGCAGCCAAGAGTCGTGGCAGGGAGGCGGCTACACCTTC. It codes for CASSQESWQGGGYTF.

The V call is TRBV10-3, the J call TRBJ2-5; 9 nucleotides match TRBD2. Trimming at V came to 4 bases and at J to 7 bases, leaving 19 bases not matched to a gene. Germline CDR1 reads ENHRY; CDR2 reads SYGVKD. This CDR3 spans 18 amino acids. CDR3 bases: TGTGCCATCAGTGCCCCCGCCGTGGCGGGAGGGCGTAAAAGGACCCAGTACTTC. Amino acid sequence: CAISAPAVAGGRKRTQYF.

This clonotype has at least ten counts. The chain links TRBV28 to TRBJ2-1; D is perhaps TRBD1 or TRBD2 (5 bases each). There are 14 residues in the CDR3. Deletions cut 2 bases from V and 8 bases from J, with 13 bases between. CDR1 is MDHEN, CDR2 SYDVKM, per germline. The CDR3 region is CASSLQGEEDEQFF. CDR3 DNA sequence: TGTGCCAGCAGTTTACAGGGAGAGGAGGATGAGCAGTTCTTC.

Ten or more counts support this clonotype. The chain has TRBV9 and TRBJ2-1; D could derive from TRBD1 or TRBD2 (5 bases each). V gave up 0 bases and J gave up 5 bases, with 12 bases separating them. Germline loops: CDR1 SGDLS, CDR2 YYNGEE. The CDR3 contains 15 residues. In DNA, the CDR3 is TGTGCCAGCAGCGTAGGAGCGGACACGAACAATGAGCAGTTCTTC. Its protein is CASSVGADTNNEQFF.

The genes are TRBV12-3 or TRBV12-4 and TRBJ2-7; 9 bases are a match to TRBD2. J was trimmed by 8 bases and V by 3 bases; bases with no gene match: 20. The CDR3 sequence is 18 residues long. The CDR3 DNA follows: TGTGCCAGCAGTTTTTCATTTCCACCGGGACTAGCTAATACTAAGCAGTACTTC. Its translation is CASSFSFPPGLANTKQYF.

This clonotype was counted between two and nine times. This chain connects TRBV4-3 to TRBJ2-1; 7 nucleotides align to TRBD2. The V gene's germline CDR1 is LGHNA and CDR2 YSLEER. The length of the CDR3 is 16 residues. V lost 4 bases, J lost 8 bases, and 14 bases stayed unmatched. The CDR3 sequence: CASSPRLAVFFDEQFF. The CDR3 nucleotides read TGCGCCAGCAGCCCCAGGCTAGCGGTTTTCTTCGATGAGCAGTTCTTC.

In its sample, this clonotype was seen a few times. V and J are TRBV7-9 and TRBJ2-1; D not certain. Germline loops: CDR1 SEHNR, CDR2 FQNEAQ (reference sequence). This CDR3 has 11 amino acids. V was trimmed by 6 bases and J by 10 bases, leaving 10 bases between them. CDR3 DNA: TGTGCCAGCAGTTCGATGACAGAGCAGTTCTTC. Encoded protein: CASSSMTEQFF.

The chain couples TRBV4-1 to TRBJ2-2; D possibly matches TRBD1 or TRBD2 (5 bases each). The CDR3 length is 15 residues. Per germline, CDR1 MGHRA and CDR2 YSYEKL. V lost 6 bases and J 4 bases, leaving 15 bases between the germline ends. The CDR3 nucleotides are TGCGCCAGCAGGAAGCGAGGGGTCACCACCGGGGAGCTGTTTTTT. It specifies CASRKRGVTTGELFF.

This clonotype was picked up many times. The chain uses TRBV9 and TRBJ2-1; TRBD2 is a possible D gene (5 bases). CDR3 length: 15 amino acids. Germline loops: CDR1 SGDLS, CDR2 YYNGEE. With 0 bases removed from V and 12 bases from J, the gap between germline ends came to 19 bases. DNA of the CDR3: TGTGCCAGCAGCGTAGGCGCGGAGGCCCTTTTAGGGCAGTTCTTC. Its protein product is CASSVGAEALLGQFF.